This TCR beta chain was found in a study of neurological immune-mediated disorders. In this sample, this clonotype turned up many times. V dropped 8 bases and J dropped 0; count of bases not matched to a gene: 10. The CDR3 spans 15 residues. Germline-derived CDR1 and CDR2 are SQVTM and ANQGSEA. TCRdb used MiXCR to reprocess the 5' RACE reads, holding one entry per CDR3 protein. This table has 25,000 to 30,000 distinct CDR3 sequences, approximately 12% appearing once. The source material was PBMCs. The chain employs TRBV29-1 and TRBJ2-1; the match to TRBD1 covers 7 bases. The clonotype comes from a man aged 55 to 69 in good health. This chain's CDR3 is CSISGTASSYNEQFF. The DNA for the CDR3 is TGCAGCATATCCGGGACAGCGAGCTCCTACAATGAGCAGTTCTTC.